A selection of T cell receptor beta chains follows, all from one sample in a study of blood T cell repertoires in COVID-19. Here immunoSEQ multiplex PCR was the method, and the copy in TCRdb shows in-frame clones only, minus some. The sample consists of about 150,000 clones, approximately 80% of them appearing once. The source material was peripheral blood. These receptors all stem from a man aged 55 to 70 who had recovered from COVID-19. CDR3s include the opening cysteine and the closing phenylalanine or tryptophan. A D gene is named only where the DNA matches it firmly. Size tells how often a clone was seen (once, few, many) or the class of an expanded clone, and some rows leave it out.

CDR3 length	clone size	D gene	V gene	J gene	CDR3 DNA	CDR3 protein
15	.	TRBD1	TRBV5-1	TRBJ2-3	TGCGCCAGCAGCTCAGGGACAGGGGGGCGAGATACGCAGTATTTT	CASSSGTGGRDTQYF
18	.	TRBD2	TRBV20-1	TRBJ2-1	TGCAGTGCTAGTAAGGGCAAGACCGGGACTACCTTAGGTAATGAGCAGTTCTTC	CSASKGKTGTTLGNEQFF
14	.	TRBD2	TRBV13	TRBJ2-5	TGTGCCAGCAGCCCGACTAGCGGGGGAGAGACCCAGTACTTC	CASSPTSGGETQYF
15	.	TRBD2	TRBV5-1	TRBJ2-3	TGCGCCAGCAGGCCAGCGGGAGGGCGTGCAGATACGCAGTATTTT	CASRPAGGRADTQYF
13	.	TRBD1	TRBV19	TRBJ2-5	TGTGCCAGTAGTATGACAGGGGTAGAGACCCAGTACTTC	CASSMTGVETQYF
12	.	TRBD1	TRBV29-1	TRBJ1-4	TGCAGCGTACGACAGGGGCATGAAAAACTGTTTTTT	CSVRQGHEKLFF
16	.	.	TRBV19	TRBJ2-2	TGTGCCAGTAGTAACTGGGACACAAGGGGTACCGGGGAGCTGTTTTTT	CASSNWDTRGTGELFF
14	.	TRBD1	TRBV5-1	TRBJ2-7	TGCGCCAGCAGCCTCGGACAGGGGGCATACGAGCAGTACTTC	CASSLGQGAYEQYF
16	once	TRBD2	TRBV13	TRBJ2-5	TGTGCCAGCAGCTTCCCGGGGAGCGGGGGGATGGGGACCCAGTACTTC	CASSFPGSGGMGTQYF
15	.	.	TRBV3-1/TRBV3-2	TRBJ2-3	TGTGCCATCCCACCGGGGAAAACGAGTACAGATACGCAGTATTTT	CAIPPGKTSTDTQYF
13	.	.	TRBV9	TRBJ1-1	TGTGCCAGCAGCGTAGGGGCCTTCACTGAAGCTTTCTTT	CASSVGAFTEAFF
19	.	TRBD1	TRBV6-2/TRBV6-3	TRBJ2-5	TGTGCCAGCAGTTTCCCCGGGCCCGCGGGACAGGGGCTTCAAGAGACCCAGTACTTC	CASSFPGPAGQGLQETQYF
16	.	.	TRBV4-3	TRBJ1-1	TGCGCCAGCAGCCAAAATCCCGGGCCGGGGGAAACTGAAGCTTTCTTT	CASSQNPGPGETEAFF
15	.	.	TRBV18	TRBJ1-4	TGTGCCAGCTCACCAAACCCAGGGGAGTATGAAAAATTGTTTTTT	CASSPNPGEYEKLFF
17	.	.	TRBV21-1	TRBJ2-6	TGTGCCAGCACGGACCGAGGGGGCATTAGTGGGGCCAACGTCCTGACTTTC	CASTDRGGISGANVLTF
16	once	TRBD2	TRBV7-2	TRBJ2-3	TGTGCCAGCAGCTTATCCCAGCGGGGGGGCACAGATACGCAGTATTTT	CASSLSQRGGTDTQYF
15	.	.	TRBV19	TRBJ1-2	TGTGCCAGTAGTATTGCGACAGGAACGAACTATGGCTACACCTTC	CASSIATGTNYGYTF
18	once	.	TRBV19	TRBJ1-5	TGTGCCAGTAGTATAGCCCCCCGACAGACTTATAGCAATCAGCCCCAGCATTTT	CASSIAPRQTYSNQPQHF
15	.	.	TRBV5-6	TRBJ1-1	TGTGCCAGCAGCTTGGGGGGCAGGGCACACACTGAAGCTTTCTTT	CASSLGGRAHTEAFF
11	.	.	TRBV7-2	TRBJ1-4	TGTGCCAGCACCCCCGGGGGGAAACTGTTTTTT	CASTPGGKLFF
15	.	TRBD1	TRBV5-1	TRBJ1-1	TGCGCCAGCAGCTTGGAGGGGGCCGGGAACACTGAAGCTTTCTTT	CASSLEGAGNTEAFF
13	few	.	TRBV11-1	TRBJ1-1	TGTGCCAGCAGTCGAACGGGGGACACTGAAGCTTTCTTT	CASSRTGDTEAFF
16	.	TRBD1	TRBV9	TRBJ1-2	TGTGCCAGCAGCTCCGGTCAGGGGGGAGTCAACTATGGCTACACCTTC	CASSSGQGGVNYGYTF
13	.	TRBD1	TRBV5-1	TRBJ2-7	TGCGCCAGCGGGGGGACAGGGACCCACGAGCAGTACTTC	CASGGTGTHEQYF